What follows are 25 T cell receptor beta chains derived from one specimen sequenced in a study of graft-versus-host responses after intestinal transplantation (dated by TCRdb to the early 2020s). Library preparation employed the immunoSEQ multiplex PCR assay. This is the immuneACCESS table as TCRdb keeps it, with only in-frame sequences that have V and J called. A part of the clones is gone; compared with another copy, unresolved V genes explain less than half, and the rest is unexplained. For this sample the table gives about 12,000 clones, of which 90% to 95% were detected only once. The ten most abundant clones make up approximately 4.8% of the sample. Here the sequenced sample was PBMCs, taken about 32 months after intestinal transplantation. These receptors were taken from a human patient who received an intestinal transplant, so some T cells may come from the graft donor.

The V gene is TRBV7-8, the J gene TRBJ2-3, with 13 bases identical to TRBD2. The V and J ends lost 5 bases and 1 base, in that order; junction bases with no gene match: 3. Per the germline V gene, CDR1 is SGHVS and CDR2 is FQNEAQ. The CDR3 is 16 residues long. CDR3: CASSRGLAGGTDTQYF. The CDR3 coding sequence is TGTGCCAGCAGCCGCGGACTAGCGGGGGGCACAGATACGCAGTATTTT.

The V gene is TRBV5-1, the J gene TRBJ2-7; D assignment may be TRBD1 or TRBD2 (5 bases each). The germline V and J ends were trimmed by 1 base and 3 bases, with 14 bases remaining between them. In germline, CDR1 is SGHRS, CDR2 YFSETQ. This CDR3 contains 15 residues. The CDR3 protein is CASSLLWDRSYEQYF. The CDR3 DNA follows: TGCGCCAGCAGCTTGCTCTGGGACCGAAGCTACGAGCAGTACTTC. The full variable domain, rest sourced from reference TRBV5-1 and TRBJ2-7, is KAGVTQTPRYLIKTRGQQVTLSCSPISGHRSVSWYQQTPGQGLQFLFEYFSETQRNKGNFPGRFSGRQFSNSRSEMNVSTLELGDSALYLCASSLLWDRSYEQYFGPGTRLTVT.

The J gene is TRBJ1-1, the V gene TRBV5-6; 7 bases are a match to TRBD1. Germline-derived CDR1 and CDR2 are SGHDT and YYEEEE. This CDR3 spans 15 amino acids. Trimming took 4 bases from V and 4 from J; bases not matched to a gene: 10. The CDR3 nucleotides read TGTGCCAGCAGCCCCATAGGCCCAGGGGGCACTGAAGCTTTCTTT. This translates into CASSPIGPGGTEAFF.

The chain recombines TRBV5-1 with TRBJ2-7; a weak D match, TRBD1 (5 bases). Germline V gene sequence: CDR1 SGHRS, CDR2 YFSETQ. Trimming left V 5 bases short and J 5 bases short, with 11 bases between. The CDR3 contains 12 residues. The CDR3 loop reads CASRAGSNEQYF. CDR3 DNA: TGCGCCAGCAGGGCAGGGTCCAACGAGCAGTACTTC. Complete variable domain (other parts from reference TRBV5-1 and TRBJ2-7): KAGVTQTPRYLIKTRGQQVTLSCSPISGHRSVSWYQQTPGQGLQFLFEYFSETQRNKGNFPGRFSGRQFSNSRSEMNVSTLELGDSALYLCASRAGSNEQYFGPGTRLTVT.

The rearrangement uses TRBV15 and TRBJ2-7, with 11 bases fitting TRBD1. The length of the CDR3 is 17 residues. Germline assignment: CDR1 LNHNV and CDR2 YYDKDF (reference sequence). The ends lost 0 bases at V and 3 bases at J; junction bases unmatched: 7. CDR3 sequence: CATSRDLSDRGLYEQYF. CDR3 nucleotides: TGTGCCACCAGCAGAGATCTCTCGGACAGGGGGCTCTACGAGCAGTACTTC.

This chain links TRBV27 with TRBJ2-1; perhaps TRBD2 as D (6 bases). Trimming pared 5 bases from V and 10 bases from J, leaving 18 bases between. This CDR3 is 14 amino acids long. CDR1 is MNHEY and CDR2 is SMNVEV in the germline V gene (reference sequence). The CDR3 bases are TGTGCCAGCAGTGTGCACCGGGAGACCGGGGAGCAGTTCTTC. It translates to CASSVHRETGEQFF.

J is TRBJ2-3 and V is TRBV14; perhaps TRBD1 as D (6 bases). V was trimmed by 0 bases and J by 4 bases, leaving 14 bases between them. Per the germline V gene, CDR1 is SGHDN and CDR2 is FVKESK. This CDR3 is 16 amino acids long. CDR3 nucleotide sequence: TGTGCCAGCAGCCAAGATGGGACAATGGGTTCAGATACGCAGTATTTT. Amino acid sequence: CASSQDGTMGSDTQYF.

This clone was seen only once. Written as DNA, the CDR3 is TGTGCCAGCAGCTTAGCGCCTGGGGGTAGTAATTCACCCCTCCACTTT. This sequence encodes CASSLAPGGSNSPLHF. J is TRBJ1-6 and V is TRBV7-6, with D possibly TRBD1 on 5 matching bases. The V end lost 0 bases, the J end lost 6 bases, and 12 bases lay between the germline ends. The CDR3 spans 16 residues. Germline loops: CDR1 SGHVS, CDR2 FNYEAQ.

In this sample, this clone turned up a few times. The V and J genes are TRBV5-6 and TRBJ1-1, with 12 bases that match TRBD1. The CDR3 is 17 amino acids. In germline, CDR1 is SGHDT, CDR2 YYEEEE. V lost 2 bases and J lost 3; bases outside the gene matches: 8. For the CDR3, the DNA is TGTGCCAGCAGCTTCGAGGGGGACAGGGGGCTCTACACTGAAGCTTTCTTT. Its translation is CASSFEGDRGLYTEAFF. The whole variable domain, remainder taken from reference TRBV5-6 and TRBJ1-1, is DAGVTQSPTHLIKTRGQQVTLRCSPKSGHDTVSWYQQALGQGPQFIFQYYEEEERQRGNFPDRFSGHQFPNYSSELNVNALLLGDSALYLCASSFEGDRGLYTEAFFGQGTRLTVV.

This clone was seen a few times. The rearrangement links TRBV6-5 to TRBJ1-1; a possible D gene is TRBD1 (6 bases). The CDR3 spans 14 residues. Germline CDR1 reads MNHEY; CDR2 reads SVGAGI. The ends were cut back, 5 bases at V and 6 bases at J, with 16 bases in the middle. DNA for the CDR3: TGTGCCAGCAGTCCGGATACAGGGACCCCTGAAGCTTTCTTT. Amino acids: CASSPDTGTPEAFF.

The DNA of the CDR3 is TGTGCCAGCAGCATCGAAGGGGGGGTCCCAGAGACCCAGTACTTC. Its translation: CASSIEGGVPETQYF. The chain employs TRBV9 and TRBJ2-5, with D possibly TRBD2 on 7 matching bases. The CDR3 covers 15 residues. Germline V gene lookup returns CDR1 SGDLS and CDR2 YYNGEE. V dropped 4 bases and J dropped 4 bases, with 17 bases sitting between them.

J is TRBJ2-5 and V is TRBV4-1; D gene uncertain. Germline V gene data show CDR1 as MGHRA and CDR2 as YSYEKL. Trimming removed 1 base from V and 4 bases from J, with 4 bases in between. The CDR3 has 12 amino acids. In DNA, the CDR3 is TGCGCCAGCAGCCAAGTTTCAGAGACCCAGTACTTC. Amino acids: CASSQVSETQYF.

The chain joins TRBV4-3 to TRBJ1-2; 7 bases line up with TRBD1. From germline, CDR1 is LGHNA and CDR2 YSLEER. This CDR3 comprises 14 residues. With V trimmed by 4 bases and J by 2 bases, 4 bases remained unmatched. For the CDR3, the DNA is TGCGCCAGCAGCCTTCAGACAGGGAACTATGGCTACACCTTC. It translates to CASSLQTGNYGYTF.

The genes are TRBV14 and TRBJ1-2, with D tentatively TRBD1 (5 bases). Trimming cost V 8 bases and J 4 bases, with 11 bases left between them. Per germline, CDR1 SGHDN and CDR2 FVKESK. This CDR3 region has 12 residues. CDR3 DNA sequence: TGTGCCAGCGCCACAGGCATCTATGGCTACACCTTC. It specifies CASATGIYGYTF.

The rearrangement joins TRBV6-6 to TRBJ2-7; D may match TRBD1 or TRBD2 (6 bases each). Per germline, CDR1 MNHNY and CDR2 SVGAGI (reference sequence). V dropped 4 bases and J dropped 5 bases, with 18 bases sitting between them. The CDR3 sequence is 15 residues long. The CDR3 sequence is CASSSQGGLWNEQYF. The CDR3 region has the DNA TGTGCCAGCAGTTCACAGGGAGGCTTGTGGAACGAGCAGTACTTC.

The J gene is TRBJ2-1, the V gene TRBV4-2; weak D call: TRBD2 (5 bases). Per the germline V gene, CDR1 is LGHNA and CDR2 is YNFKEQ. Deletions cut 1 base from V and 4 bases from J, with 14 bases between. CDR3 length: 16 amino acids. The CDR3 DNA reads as TGTGCCAGCAGCCAAGCCGAAGGGCTAGCATACAATGAGCAGTTCTTC. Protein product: CASSQAEGLAYNEQFF.

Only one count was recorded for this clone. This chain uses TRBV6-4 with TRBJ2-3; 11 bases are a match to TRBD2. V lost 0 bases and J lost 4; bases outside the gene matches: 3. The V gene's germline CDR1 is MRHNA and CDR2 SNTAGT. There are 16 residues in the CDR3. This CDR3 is CASSDSPSGGPDTQYF. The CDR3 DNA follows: TGTGCCAGCAGTGACTCGCCTAGCGGGGGGCCAGATACGCAGTATTTT.

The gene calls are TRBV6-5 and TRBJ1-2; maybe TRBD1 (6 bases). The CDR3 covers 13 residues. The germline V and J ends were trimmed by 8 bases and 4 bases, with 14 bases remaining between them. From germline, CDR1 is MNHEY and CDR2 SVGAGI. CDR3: CASGTGTFYGYTF. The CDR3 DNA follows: TGTGCCAGCGGTACGGGGACATTCTATGGCTACACCTTC.

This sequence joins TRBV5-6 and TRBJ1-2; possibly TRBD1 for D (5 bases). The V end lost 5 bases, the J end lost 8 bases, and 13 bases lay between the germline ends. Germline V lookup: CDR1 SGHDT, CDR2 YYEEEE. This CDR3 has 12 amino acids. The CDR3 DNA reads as TGTGCCAGCAGACTCAGGGATGGGGGCTACACCTTC. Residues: CASRLRDGGYTF.

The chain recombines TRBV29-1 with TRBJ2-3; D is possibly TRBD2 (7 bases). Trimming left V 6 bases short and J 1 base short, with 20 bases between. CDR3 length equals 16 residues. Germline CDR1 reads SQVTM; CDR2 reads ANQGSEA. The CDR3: CSVSGGGRGGTDTQYF. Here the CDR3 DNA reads TGCAGCGTCTCCGGCGGGGGCCGGGGTGGCACAGATACGCAGTATTTT.

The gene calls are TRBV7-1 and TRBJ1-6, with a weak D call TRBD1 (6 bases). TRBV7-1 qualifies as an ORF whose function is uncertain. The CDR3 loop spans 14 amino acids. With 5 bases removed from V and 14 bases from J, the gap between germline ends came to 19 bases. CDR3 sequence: CASSPTDGQGTLHF. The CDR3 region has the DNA TGTGCCAGCAGCCCAACGGACGGGCAGGGGACCCTCCACTTT.

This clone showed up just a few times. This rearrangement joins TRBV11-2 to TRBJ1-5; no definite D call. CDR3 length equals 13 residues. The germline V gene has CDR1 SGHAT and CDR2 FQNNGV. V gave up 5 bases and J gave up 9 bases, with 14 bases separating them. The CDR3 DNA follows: TGTGCCAGCAGCCGGGCGGACGATCGGCCCCAGCATTTT. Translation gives CASSRADDRPQHF.

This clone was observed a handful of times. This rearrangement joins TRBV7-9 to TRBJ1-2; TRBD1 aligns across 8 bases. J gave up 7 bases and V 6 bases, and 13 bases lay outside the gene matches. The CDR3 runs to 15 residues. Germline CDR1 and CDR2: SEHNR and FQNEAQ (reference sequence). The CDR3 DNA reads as TGTGCCAGCAGGCTCATGACAGGGGAGAGCGGTGGCTACACCTTC. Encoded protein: CASRLMTGESGGYTF.

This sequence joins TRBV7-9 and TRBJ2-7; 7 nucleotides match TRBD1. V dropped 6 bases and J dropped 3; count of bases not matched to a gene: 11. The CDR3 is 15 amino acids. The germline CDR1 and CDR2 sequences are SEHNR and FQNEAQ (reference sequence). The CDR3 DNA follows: TGTGCCAGCAGTTCGCGACAGGGAATTGGCTACGAGCAGTACTTC. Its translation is CASSSRQGIGYEQYF. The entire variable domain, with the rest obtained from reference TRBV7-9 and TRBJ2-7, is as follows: DTGVSQNPRHKITKRGQNVTFRCDPISEHNRLYWYRQTLGQGPEFLTYFQNEAQLEKSRLLSDRFSAERPKGSFSTLEIQRTEQGDSAMYLCASSSRQGIGYEQYFGPGTRLTVT.

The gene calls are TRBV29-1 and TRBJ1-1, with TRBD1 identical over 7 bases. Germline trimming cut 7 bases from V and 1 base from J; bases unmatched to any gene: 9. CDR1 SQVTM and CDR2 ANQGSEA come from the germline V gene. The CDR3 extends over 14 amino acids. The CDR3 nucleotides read TGCAGCGCCCAGGAGGGGACAGCGAACACTGAAGCTTTCTTT. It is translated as CSAQEGTANTEAFF. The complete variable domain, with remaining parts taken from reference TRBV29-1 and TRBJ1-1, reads SAVISQKPSRDICQRGTSLTIQCQVDSQVTMMFWYRQQPGQSLTLIATANQGSEATYESGFVIDKFPISRPNLTFSTLTVSNMSPEDSSIYLCSAQEGTANTEAFFGQGTRLTVV.